The entry below gives a single T cell receptor beta chain sequence along with its context. Its cognate antigen is unknown. These data are taken from a study of shared clonotypes between healthy human individuals. General study findings and limits: Non-shared clonotypes displayed generation probabilities falling below those of clonotypes present in all four donors. Rarefaction gave evidence that sorted-subset sequencing remained incomplete despite large depth.

The CDR3 is 13 residues long. Germline V gives CDR1 SGHDT, CDR2 YYEEEE. Trimming cost V 4 bases and J 7 bases; bases outside gene matches: 6. Sequencing was performed with immunoSEQ multiplex PCR; in TCRdb, only in-frame clones are kept and a portion is missing. This sample has about 670,000 clones, with 60% to 80% found just once. The genes are TRBV5-6 and TRBJ1-2; 8 bases are a match to TRBD1. Sequenced material: memory CD4+ T cells sorted from blood. Sample subset: CD45RA-negative fraction. This clonotype was sampled from a woman aged 25 to 39 in good health. As DNA, the CDR3 is TGTGCCAGCAGCAAGACAGGGGCGAGTGGCTACACCTTC. Amino acids: CASSKTGASGYTF. Drawing the rest from reference TRBV5-6 and TRBJ1-2, the complete variable domain is DAGVTQSPTHLIKTRGQQVTLRCSPKSGHDTVSWYQQALGQGPQFIFQYYEEEERQRGNFPDRFSGHQFPNYSSELNVNALLLGDSALYLCASSKTGASGYTFGSGTRLTVV.